This T cell receptor beta chain was recovered during a study of shared clonotypes between healthy human individuals. With 4 bases removed from V and 6 bases from J, the gap between germline ends came to 5 bases. This CDR3 has 11 amino acids. Germline V gives CDR1 MNHEY, CDR2 SMNVEV (reference sequence). Terminally differentiated effector memory CD45RA+ cells were excluded by CCR7 positive selection of CD45RO-negative cells. With regard to this clone: Its antigen is not identified. The sample contains more than one DNA sequence encoding this CDR3.

Study results and limitations: Non-shared clonotypes had lower generation probabilities than those shared by all four donors. Sorted-subset sequencing, rarefaction showed, was incomplete despite large depth.

Assay: immunoSEQ multiplex PCR; the TCRdb copy retains only in-frame clones and omits some. In the table there are under 1 million clones, 80% to 95% of which are singletons. Source material: naive CD8+ T cells sorted from blood. This rearrangement joins TRBV27 to TRBJ2-3; D is undetermined. The TCR sequence derives from a man in his thirties or forties in good health. The CDR3 loop reads CASSSSDTQYF. For the CDR3, the DNA is TGTGCCAGCAGTTCATCCGATACGCAGTATTTT.